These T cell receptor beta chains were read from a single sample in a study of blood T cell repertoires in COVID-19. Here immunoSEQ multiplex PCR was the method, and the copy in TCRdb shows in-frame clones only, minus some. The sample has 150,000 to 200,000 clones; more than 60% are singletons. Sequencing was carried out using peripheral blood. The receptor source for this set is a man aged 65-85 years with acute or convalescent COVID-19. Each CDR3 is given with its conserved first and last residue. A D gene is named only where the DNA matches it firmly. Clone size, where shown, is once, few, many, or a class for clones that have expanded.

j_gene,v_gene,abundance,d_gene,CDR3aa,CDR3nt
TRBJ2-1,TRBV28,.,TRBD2,CASSSPSSGRTYNEQFF,TGTGCCAGCAGTTCCCCATCTAGCGGGAGAACCTACAATGAGCAGTTCTTC
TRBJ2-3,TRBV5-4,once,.,CASSLFGSTDTQYF,TGTGCCAGCAGCTTGTTCGGGAGCACAGATACGCAGTATTTT
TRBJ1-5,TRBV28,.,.,CASSLRQPQHF,TGTGCCAGCAGTTTACGTCAGCCCCAGCATTTT
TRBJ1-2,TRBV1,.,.,CTSSQQDTGTGICYGYTF,TGCACCAGCAGCCAGCAAGATACCGGGACAGGGATTTGTTATGGCTACACCTTC
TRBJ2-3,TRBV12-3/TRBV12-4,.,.,CASTLGQTQYF,TGTGCCAGCACTTTGGGCCAGACGCAGTATTTT
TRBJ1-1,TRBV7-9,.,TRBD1,CASSARQGGVRAFF,TGTGCCAGCAGCGCACGACAGGGGGGTGTGAGGGCTTTCTTT
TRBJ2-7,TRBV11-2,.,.,CASSLEGAFSYEQYF,TGTGCCAGCAGCTTAGAGGGGGCTTTCTCCTACGAGCAGTACTTC
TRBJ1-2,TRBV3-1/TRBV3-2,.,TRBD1,CASSLGTVQGDGYTF,TGTGCCAGCAGCCTCGGGACAGTCCAAGGCGATGGCTACACCTTC
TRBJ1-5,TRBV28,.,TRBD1,CASSTGGSNQPQHF,TGTGCCAGCAGTACAGGGGGCTCCAATCAGCCCCAGCATTTT
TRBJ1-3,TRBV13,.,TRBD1,CASSSQGAFGNTIYF,TGTGCCAGCAGCTCGCAGGGGGCATTTGGAAACACCATATATTTT
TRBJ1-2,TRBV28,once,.,CASGKFSQARGYTF,TGTGCCAGCGGTAAATTCTCCCAGGCACGGGGCTACACCTTC
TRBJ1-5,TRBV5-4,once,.,CASSLAGDGQPQHF,TGTGCCAGCAGCTTGGCGGGGGACGGTCAGCCCCAGCATTTT
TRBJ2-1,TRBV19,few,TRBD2,CASSKGGTSGKNEQFF,TGTGCCAGTAGTAAGGGCGGGACTAGCGGGAAGAATGAGCAGTTCTTC
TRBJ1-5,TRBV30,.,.,CAWSVEINQPQHF,TGTGCCTGGAGTGTAGAGATCAATCAGCCCCAGCATTTT
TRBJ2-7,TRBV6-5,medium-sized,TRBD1,CASSNRGQTYEQYF,TGTGCCAGCAGTAACAGGGGTCAAACCTACGAGCAGTACTTC
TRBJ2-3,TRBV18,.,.,CASSPREDTQYF,TGTGCCAGCTCACCGAGGGAAGATACGCAGTATTTT
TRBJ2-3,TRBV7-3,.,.,CASSRGVGGSTDTQYF,TGTGCCAGCAGCCGAGGGGTGGGAGGAAGCACAGATACGCAGTATTTT
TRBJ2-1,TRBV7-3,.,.,CASSLQGHSSYNEQFF,TGTGCCAGCAGCTTACAGGGACACAGCTCCTACAATGAGCAGTTCTTC
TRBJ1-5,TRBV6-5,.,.,CASSYRNRNQPQHF,TGTGCCAGCAGTTACCGGAACAGGAATCAGCCCCAGCATTTT
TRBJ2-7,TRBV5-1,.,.,CASSFLSGGYEQYF,TGCGCCAGCAGCTTTCTATCGGGTGGGTACGAGCAGTACTTC
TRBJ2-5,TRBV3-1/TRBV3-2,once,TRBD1,CATISDREETQYF,TGTGCCACCATATCCGACAGGGAAGAGACCCAGTACTTC
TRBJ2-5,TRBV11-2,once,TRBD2,CASSLGPSGAETQYF,TGTGCCAGCAGCTTAGGCCCTAGCGGGGCAGAGACCCAGTACTTC
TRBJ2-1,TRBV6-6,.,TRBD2,CASSSGLAAEQFF,TGTGCCAGCAGTTCCGGCCTAGCGGCAGAGCAGTTCTTC
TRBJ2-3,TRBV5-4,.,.,CASRSETGKGADTQYF,TGTGCCAGCAGGTCCGAGACAGGCAAAGGAGCAGATACGCAGTATTTT
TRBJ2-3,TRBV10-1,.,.,CASSEKSQDTQYF,TGCGCCAGCAGTGAGAAATCCCAGGATACGCAGTATTTT
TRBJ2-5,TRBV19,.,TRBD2,CASSGLAANQETQYF,TGTGCCAGTAGTGGACTAGCGGCTAACCAAGAGACCCAGTACTTC
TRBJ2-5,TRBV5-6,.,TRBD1,CASSLYRRQGVSEETQYF,TGTGCCAGCAGCTTGTATAGGCGGCAGGGGGTCTCGGAAGAGACCCAGTACTTC